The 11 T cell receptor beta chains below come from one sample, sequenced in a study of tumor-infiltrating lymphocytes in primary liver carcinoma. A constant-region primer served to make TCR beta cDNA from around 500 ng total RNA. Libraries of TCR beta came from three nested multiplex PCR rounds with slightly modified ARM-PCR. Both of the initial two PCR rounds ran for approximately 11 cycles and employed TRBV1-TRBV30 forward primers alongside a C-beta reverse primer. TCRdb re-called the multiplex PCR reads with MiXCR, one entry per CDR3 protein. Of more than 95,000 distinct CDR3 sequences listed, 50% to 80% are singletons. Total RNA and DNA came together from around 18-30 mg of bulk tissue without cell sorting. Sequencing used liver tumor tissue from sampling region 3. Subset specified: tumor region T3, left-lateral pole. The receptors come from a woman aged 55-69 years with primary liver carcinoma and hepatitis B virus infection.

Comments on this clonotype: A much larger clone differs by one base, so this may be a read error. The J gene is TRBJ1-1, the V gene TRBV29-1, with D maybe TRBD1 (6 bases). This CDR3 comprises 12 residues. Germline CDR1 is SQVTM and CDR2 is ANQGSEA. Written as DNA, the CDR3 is TGCAGCGTTGGGGGGGGACACACTGAAACTTTCTTT. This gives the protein CSVGGGHTETFF.

CDR3 in DNA: TGTGCCAGCAGCTTGACGGCGGCTGCCCGGGGTGAACAGTTCTTC. Translated, it gives CASSLTAAARGEQFF. This chain connects TRBV11-3 to TRBJ2-1, with D possibly matching TRBD2 (5 bases). The CDR3 runs 15 residues. Germline V gene sequence: CDR1 SGHNT, CDR2 YENEEA. With 3 bases removed from V and 13 bases from J, the gap between germline ends came to 22 bases.

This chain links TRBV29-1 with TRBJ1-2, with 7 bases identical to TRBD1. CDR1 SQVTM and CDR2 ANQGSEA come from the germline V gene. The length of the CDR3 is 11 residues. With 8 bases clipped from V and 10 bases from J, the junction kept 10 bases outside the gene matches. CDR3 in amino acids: CSMGTDTDYTF. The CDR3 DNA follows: TGCAGCATGGGGACAGACACTGACTACACCTTC. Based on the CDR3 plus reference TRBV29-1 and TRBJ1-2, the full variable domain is SAVISQKPSRDICQRGTSLTIQCQVDSQVTMMFWYRQQPGQSLTLIATANQGSEATYESGFVIDKFPISRPNLTFSTLTVSNMSPEDSSIYLCSMGTDTDYTFGSGTRLTVV.

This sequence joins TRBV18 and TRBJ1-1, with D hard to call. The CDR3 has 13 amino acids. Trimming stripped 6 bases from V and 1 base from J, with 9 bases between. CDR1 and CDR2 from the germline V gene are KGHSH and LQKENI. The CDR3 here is CASSPDQNTEAFF. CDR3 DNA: TGTGCCAGCTCCCCGGACCAGAACACTGAAGCTTTCTTT.

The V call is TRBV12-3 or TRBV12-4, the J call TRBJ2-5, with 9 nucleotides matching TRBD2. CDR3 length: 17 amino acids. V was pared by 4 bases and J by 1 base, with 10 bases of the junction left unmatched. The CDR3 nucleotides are TGTGCCAGCAGTTCCGCCCGGGCGGGGGGGGCCCAAGAGACCCAGTACTTC. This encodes CASSSARAGGAQETQYF.

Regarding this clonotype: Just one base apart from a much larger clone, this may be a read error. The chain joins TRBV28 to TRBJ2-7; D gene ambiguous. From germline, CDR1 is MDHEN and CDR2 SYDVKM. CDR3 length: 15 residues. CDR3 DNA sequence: TGTGCCAGCAGTTCTTTTTTTCAGGCCCCCTACGACCAGTACTTC. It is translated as CASSSFFQAPYDQYF.

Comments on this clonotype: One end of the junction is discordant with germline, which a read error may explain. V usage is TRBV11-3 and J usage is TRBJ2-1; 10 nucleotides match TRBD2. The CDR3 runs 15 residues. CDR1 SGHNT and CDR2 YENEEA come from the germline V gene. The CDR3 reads CASSLGGSGRLEQFF. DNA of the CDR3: TGTGCCAGTAGCTTAGGAGGTAGCGGGAGGCTTGAGCAGTTCTTC.

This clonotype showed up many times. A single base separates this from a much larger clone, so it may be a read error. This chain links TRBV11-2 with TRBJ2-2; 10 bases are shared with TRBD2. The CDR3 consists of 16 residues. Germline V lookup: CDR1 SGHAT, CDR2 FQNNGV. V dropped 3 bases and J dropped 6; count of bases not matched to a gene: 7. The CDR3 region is CASSFLAGVSAGELFF. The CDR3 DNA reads TGTGCCAGCAGCTTCCTAGCGGGAGTGAGCGCCGGGGAGCTGTTTTTT. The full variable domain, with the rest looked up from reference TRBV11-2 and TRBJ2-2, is EAGVAQSPRYKIIEKRQSVAFWCNPISGHATLYWYQQILGQGPKLLIQFQNNGVVDDSQLPKDRFSAERLKGVDSTLKIQPAKLEDSAVYLCASSFLAGVSAGELFFGEGSRLTVL.

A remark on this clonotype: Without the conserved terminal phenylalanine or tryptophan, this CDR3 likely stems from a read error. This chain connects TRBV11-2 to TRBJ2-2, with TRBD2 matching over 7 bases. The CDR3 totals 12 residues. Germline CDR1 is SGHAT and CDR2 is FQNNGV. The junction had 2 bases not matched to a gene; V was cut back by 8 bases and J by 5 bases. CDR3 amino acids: CASSRGTGELFL. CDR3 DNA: TGTGCCAGCTCGCGGGGGACCGGGGAGCTGTTTCTT.

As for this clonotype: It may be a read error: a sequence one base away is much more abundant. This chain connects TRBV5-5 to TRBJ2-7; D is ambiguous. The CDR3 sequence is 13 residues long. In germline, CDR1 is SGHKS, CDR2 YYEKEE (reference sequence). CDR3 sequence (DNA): TGTGCCTGCAGCTTGGTCGGGTCCTACGAGCAGTACTTC. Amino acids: CACSLVGSYEQYF.

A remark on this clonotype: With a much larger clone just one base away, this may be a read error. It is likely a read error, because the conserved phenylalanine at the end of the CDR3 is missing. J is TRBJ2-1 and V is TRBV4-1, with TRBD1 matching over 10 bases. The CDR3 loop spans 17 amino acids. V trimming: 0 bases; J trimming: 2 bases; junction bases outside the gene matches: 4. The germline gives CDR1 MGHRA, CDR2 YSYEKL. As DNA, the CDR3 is TGCGCCAGCAGCCAAGATGGGACAGGGGCTCCCTACAATGAGCAGTTCTTG. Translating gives CASSQDGTGAPYNEQFL.